The 20 T cell receptor beta chains reported below all come from one sample, sequenced in a study of human versus mouse CDR3 diversity and MHC coevolution. The method was immunoSEQ multiplex PCR; TCRdb's version includes in-frame clones alone and lacks a portion of them. The sample holds roughly 80,000 clones, 85% to 95% seen once. The source material was naive CD4+ T cells from blood. Specified subset: CD45RO-negative CD62L-positive naive CD4 T cells. These receptors originate from a person between 30 and 69 years old in good health.

The genes are TRBV30 and TRBJ2-1; 13 nucleotides match TRBD2. CDR3 length equals 18 residues. V lost 2 bases, J lost 0 bases, and 7 bases stayed unmatched. The germline gives CDR1 GTSNPN, CDR2 SVGIG (reference sequence). The CDR3 here is CAWSRTSGGPYSYNEQFF. As DNA, the CDR3 is TGTGCCTGGAGTAGGACTAGCGGGGGCCCCTACTCCTACAATGAGCAGTTCTTC.

This clone has only a few counts. The chain recombines TRBV2 with TRBJ1-4; 8 nucleotides match TRBD1. The CDR3 covers 13 residues. Germline CDR1 is SNHLY and CDR2 is FYNNEI. The J segment lost 8 bases and the V segment lost 7 bases, leaving 6 bases of the junction unmatched. The CDR3 spells CASNDRGREKLFF. Here the CDR3 DNA reads TGTGCCAGCAACGACAGGGGAAGAGAAAAACTGTTTTTT.

This clone turned up a few times. The chain is built from TRBV28 and TRBJ1-5; possibly TRBD1 for D (5 bases). The CDR3 length is 14 residues. Trimming cost V 5 bases and J 3 bases, with 11 bases left between them. The germline CDR1 and CDR2 sequences are MDHEN and SYDVKM. In nucleotides, the CDR3 is TGTGCCAGCAGTAGGGGATCCCTCAATCAGCCCCAGCATTTT. Translating gives CASSRGSLNQPQHF.

The gene calls are TRBV5-4 and TRBJ1-2; unclear D gene. V was trimmed by 0 bases and J by 5 bases, leaving 11 bases between them. CDR3 length: 14 amino acids. Germline V lookup: CDR1 SGHNT, CDR2 YYREEE (reference sequence). The CDR3 loop reads CASSLGSVNYGYTF. The CDR3 nucleotides read TGTGCCAGCAGCTTGGGTTCAGTTAATTATGGCTACACCTTC.

The J gene is TRBJ2-5, the V gene TRBV5-1; 7 bases are shared with TRBD2. CDR1 is SGHRS and CDR2 is YFSETQ in the germline V gene. V lost 2 bases to trimming and J lost 5 bases; unmatched junction nucleotides: 9. CDR3 length equals 15 residues. CDR3 DNA: TGCGCCAGCAGCTTTCCGCGCGGGGGTGGGGAGACCCAGTACTTC. Residues: CASSFPRGGGETQYF.

This chain uses TRBV6-5 with TRBJ2-7, with 9 bases aligning to TRBD2. Trimming at V came to 0 bases and at J to 1 base, leaving 1 base not matched to a gene. Germline lookup yields CDR1 MNHEY and CDR2 SVGAGI. The CDR3 sequence is 15 residues long. The CDR3 nucleotides are TGTGCCAGCAGTTACTCGACTAGCGGATCCTACGAGCAGTACTTC. It translates to CASSYSTSGSYEQYF.

The CDR3 DNA is TGTGCCTGTGGGCTAGCTCCGGGGGAGACCCAGTACTTC. Translated: CACGLAPGETQYF. V usage is TRBV30 and J usage is TRBJ2-5; tentative D call: TRBD2 (5 bases). Trimming removed 6 bases from V and 5 bases from J, with 16 bases in between. CDR1 is GTSNPN and CDR2 is SVGIG in the germline V gene (reference sequence). This CDR3 has 13 amino acids.

The V call is TRBV28, the J call TRBJ2-5, with 8 bases aligning to TRBD1. In germline, CDR1 is MDHEN, CDR2 SYDVKM. Trimming at V came to 5 bases and at J to 3 bases, leaving 5 bases not matched to a gene. This CDR3 is 14 amino acids long. This CDR3 reads CASSPGGQKETQYF. The CDR3 nucleotides are TGTGCCAGCAGTCCAGGGGGCCAGAAAGAGACCCAGTACTTC.

V usage is TRBV10-2 and J usage is TRBJ2-5; 13 nucleotides line up with TRBD2. Germline assignment: CDR1 WSHSY and CDR2 SAAADI. The CDR3 runs 16 residues. Trimming at V came to 6 bases and at J to 5 bases, leaving 9 bases not matched to a gene. The CDR3: CASSRGLAGPVETQYF. CDR3 sequence (DNA): TGCGCCAGCAGCAGGGGACTAGCGGGACCGGTGGAGACCCAGTACTTC.

The chain couples TRBV18 to TRBJ2-7; 7 nucleotides agree with TRBD1. The CDR3 length is 17 residues. CDR1 is KGHSH, CDR2 LQKENI, per germline. The V and J ends lost 0 bases and 3 bases, in that order; junction bases with no gene match: 11. CDR3 in amino acids: CASSPPTSQGVIYEQYF. DNA of the CDR3: TGTGCCAGCTCACCACCGACAAGTCAGGGGGTGATCTACGAGCAGTACTTC.

The chain couples TRBV5-1 to TRBJ2-7, with TRBD2 matching over 9 bases. The CDR3 runs 14 residues. From germline, CDR1 is SGHRS and CDR2 YFSETQ. With V trimmed by 5 bases and J by 3 bases, 6 bases remained unmatched. The CDR3 bases are TGCGCCAGCAGTCTGGCTAGCGGGGACTACGAGCAGTACTTC. The encoded protein is CASSLASGDYEQYF.

This clone was counted only a few times. This chain joins TRBV10-3 and TRBJ1-5, with TRBD1 matching 7 bases. The CDR3 length is 14 residues. Germline CDR1 reads ENHRY; CDR2 reads SYGVKD. V dropped 3 bases and J dropped 7; count of bases not matched to a gene: 6. CDR3 sequence (DNA): TGTGCCATCAGTGACGGACAGGCTAAGCAGCCCCAGCATTTT. Protein sequence: CAISDGQAKQPQHF.

This chain connects TRBV5-5 to TRBJ1-6; 7 bases align to TRBD1. V gave up 3 bases and J gave up 0 bases; unmatched junction bases: 6. The germline gives CDR1 SGHKS, CDR2 YYEKEE (reference sequence). CDR3 size: 17 residues. The CDR3 DNA follows: TGTGCCAGCAGCTCGGACAGGCTGCGCTCCTATAATTCACCCCTCCACTTT. As protein: CASSSDRLRSYNSPLHF.

The V call is TRBV9, the J call TRBJ2-1, with 8 bases fitting TRBD2. This CDR3 has 15 amino acids. CDR1 SGDLS and CDR2 YYNGEE come from the germline V gene. J gave up 4 bases and V 4 bases, and 7 bases lay outside the gene matches. The CDR3 protein is CASSPGTRGYNEQFF. CDR3 nucleotides: TGTGCCAGCAGCCCCGGGACTAGGGGGTACAATGAGCAGTTCTTC. Full variable domain (missing parts from reference TRBV9 and TRBJ2-1): DSGVTQTPKHLITATGQRVTLRCSPRSGDLSVYWYQQSLDQGLQFLIQYYNGEERAKGNILERFSAQQFPDLHSELNLSSLELGDSALYFCASSPGTRGYNEQFFGPGTRLTVL.

The CDR3 spells CASSVSGTTVNTEAFF. In DNA form, the CDR3 reads TGTGCCAGCAGCGTCTCCGGGACAACCGTGAACACTGAAGCTTTCTTT. The V gene is TRBV5-4, the J gene TRBJ1-1, with a possible D match to TRBD1 (6 bases). The CDR3 is made up of 16 amino acids. Trimming left V 4 bases short and J 0 bases short, with 16 bases between. Germline V CDR1 and CDR2: SGHNT, YYREEE (reference sequence).

The J gene is TRBJ2-7, the V gene TRBV18; 7 bases map to TRBD2. Judging by the DNA end, TRBJ2-1 fits better; the J call may be wrong. Per the germline V gene, CDR1 is KGHSH and CDR2 is LQKENI. CDR3 length: 16 residues. The CDR3 is CASSPPPRLAHNEQFF. Here the CDR3 DNA reads TGTGCCAGCTCACCACCACCAAGACTAGCCCACAATGAGCAGTTCTTC.

This rearrangement joins TRBV28 to TRBJ2-5; 10 positions match TRBD2. V shed 3 bases, J shed 2 bases, and the junction held 6 bases outside the gene matches. The CDR3 extends over 16 amino acids. Germline V lookup: CDR1 MDHEN, CDR2 SYDVKM. CDR3 amino acids: CASSFLLAGEQETQYF. The CDR3 DNA sequence: TGTGCCAGCAGTTTTCTTCTAGCGGGAGAACAAGAGACCCAGTACTTC.

The gene calls are TRBV25-1 and TRBJ2-1; 7 positions match TRBD2. V lost 7 bases and J lost 4; bases outside the gene matches: 4. The CDR3 contains 13 residues. Looked up from germline, CDR1 is MGHDK and CDR2 is SYGVNS. The CDR3, as DNA: TGTGCCAGCATAAGCGGGACTTACAATGAGCAGTTCTTC. Protein product: CASISGTYNEQFF.

The V call is TRBV7-9, the J call TRBJ2-1; 10 bases align to TRBD2. This CDR3 is built from 16 residues. Germline lookup yields CDR1 SEHNR and CDR2 FQNEAQ (reference sequence). After removal of 5 bases from V and 1 base from J, the junction contained 5 bases not matched to a gene. This CDR3 is CASSPRLAGSYNEQFF. CDR3 bases: TGTGCCAGCAGCCCTAGACTAGCGGGTTCCTACAATGAGCAGTTCTTC.

This rearrangement joins TRBV2 to TRBJ2-3; TRBD1 matches 10 bases. Germline V gene data show CDR1 as SNHLY and CDR2 as FYNNEI. The ends lost 7 bases at V and 4 bases at J; junction bases unmatched: 5. This CDR3 contains 14 residues. The CDR3 protein is CASMRDRGADTQYF. In DNA, the CDR3 is TGTGCCAGCATGCGGGACAGGGGCGCAGATACGCAGTATTTT.